Sequencing of this T cell receptor beta chain was carried out in a study of blood T cell repertoires in COVID-19. Looking at the study overall: Acute-phase and convalescent COVID-19 samples originated in the United States, Italy and Spain.

The J segment lost 10 bases and the V segment lost 6 bases, leaving 12 bases of the junction unmatched. The CDR3 is 15 residues long. Germline CDR1 is SNHLY and CDR2 is FYNNEI. Method: immunoSEQ multiplex PCR; TCRdb's copy keeps in-frame clones and lacks some. The table lists about 200,000 clones, about 78% of them singletons. The receptor's source is a woman in her 70s with acute or convalescent COVID-19. This sequence joins TRBV2 and TRBJ1-6; TRBD1 matches 7 bases. Sequenced material: peripheral blood. The CDR3 DNA follows: TGTGCCAGCAGCACACAGGGGCCTTCGAGATCACCCCTCCACTTT. Translating it yields CASSTQGPSRSPLHF.